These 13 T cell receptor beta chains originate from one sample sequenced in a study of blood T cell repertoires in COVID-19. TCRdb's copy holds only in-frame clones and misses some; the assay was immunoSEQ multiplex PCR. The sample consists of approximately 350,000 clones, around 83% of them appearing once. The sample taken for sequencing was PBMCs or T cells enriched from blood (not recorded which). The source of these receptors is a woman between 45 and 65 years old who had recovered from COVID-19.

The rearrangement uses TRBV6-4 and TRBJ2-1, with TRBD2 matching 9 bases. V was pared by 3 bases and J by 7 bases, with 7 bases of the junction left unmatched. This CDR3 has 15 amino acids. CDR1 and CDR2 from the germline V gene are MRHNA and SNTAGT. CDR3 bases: TGTGCCAGCAGTGAGGTAGCGGGAGTGTGGAATGAGCAGTTCTTC. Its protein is CASSEVAGVWNEQFF.

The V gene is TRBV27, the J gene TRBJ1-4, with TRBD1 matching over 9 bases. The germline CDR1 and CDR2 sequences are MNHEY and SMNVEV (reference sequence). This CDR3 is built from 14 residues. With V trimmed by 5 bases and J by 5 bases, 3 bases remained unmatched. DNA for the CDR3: TGTGCCAGCAGTCGGACAGGGGTGAATGAAAAACTGTTTTTT. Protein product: CASSRTGVNEKLFF.

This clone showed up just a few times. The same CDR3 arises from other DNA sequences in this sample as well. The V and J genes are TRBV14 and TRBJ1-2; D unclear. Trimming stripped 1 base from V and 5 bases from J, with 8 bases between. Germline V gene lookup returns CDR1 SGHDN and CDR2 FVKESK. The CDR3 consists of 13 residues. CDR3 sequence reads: CASSQVSLYGYTF. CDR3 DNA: TGTGCCAGCAGCCAAGTATCCCTTTATGGCTACACCTTC.

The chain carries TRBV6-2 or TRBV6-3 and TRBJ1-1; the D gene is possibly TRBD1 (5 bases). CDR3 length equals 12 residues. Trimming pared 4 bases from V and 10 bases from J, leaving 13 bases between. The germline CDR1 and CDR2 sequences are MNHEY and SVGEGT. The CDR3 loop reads CASSWQGLGAFF. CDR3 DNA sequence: TGTGCCAGCAGTTGGCAGGGTTTGGGAGCTTTCTTT.

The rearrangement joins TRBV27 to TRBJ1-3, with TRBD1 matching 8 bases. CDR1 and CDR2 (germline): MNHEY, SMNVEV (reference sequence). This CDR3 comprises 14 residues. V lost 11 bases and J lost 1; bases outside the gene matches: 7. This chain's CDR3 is CASKRTGSGNTIYF. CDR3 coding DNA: TGTGCCTCAAAAAGGACAGGGTCTGGAAACACCATATATTTT.

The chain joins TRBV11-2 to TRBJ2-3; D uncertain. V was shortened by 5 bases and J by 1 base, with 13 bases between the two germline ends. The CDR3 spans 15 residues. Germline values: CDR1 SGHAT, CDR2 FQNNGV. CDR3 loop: CASSADMWGTDTQYF. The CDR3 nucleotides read TGTGCCAGCAGCGCCGACATGTGGGGCACAGATACGCAGTATTTT.

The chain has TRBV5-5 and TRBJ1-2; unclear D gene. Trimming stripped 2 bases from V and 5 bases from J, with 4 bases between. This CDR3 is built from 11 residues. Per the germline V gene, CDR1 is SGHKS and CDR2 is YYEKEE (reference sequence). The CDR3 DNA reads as TGTGCCAGCAGCTTCGAGTATGGCTACACCTTC. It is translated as CASSFEYGYTF. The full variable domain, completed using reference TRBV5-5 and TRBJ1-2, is DAGVTQSPTHLIKTRGQQVTLRCSPISGHKSVSWYQQVLGQGPQFIFQYYEKEERGRGNFPDRFSARQFPNYSSELNVNALLLGDSALYLCASSFEYGYTFGSGTRLTVV.

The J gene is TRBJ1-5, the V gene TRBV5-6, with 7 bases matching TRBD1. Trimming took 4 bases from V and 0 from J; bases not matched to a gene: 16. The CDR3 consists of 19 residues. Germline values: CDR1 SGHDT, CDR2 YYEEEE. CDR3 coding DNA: TGTGCCAGCAGCCGGGCCAGGGGGTTAATTGGGTTTAGCAATCAGCCCCAGCATTTT. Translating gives CASSRARGLIGFSNQPQHF.

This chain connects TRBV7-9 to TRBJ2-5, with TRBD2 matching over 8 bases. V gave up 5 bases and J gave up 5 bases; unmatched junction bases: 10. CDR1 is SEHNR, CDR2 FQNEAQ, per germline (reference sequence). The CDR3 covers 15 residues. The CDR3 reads CASSPQRGQGETQYF. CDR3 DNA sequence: TGTGCCAGCAGCCCCCAGCGGGGGCAAGGGGAGACCCAGTACTTC.

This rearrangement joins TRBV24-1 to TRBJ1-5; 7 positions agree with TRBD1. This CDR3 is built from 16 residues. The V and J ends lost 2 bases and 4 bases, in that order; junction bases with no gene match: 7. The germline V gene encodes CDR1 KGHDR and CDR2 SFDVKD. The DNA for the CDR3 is TGTGCCACCAGTGATTCTCGGACAGGCCTGAATCAGCCCCAGCATTTT. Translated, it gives CATSDSRTGLNQPQHF.

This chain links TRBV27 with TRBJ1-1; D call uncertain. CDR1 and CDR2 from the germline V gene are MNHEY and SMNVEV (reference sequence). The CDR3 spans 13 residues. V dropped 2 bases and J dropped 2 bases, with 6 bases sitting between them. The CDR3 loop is CASSLIPNTEAFF. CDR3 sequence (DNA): TGTGCCAGCAGTTTAATTCCTAACACTGAAGCTTTCTTT.

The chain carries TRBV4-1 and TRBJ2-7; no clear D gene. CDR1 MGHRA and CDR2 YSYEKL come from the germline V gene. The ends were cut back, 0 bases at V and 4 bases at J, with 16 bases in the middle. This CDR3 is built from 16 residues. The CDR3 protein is CASSQDAPIPGYEQYF. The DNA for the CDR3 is TGCGCCAGCAGCCAAGATGCACCCATCCCCGGGTACGAGCAGTACTTC.

CDR3 nucleotide sequence: TGTGCCAGCAGCGAGGGTCCGAAGGGGGTCGGAGGCTACACCTTC. Translated, it gives CASSEGPKGVGGYTF. This rearrangement joins TRBV14 to TRBJ1-2; tentative D call: TRBD1 (6 bases). This CDR3 has 15 amino acids. Trimming left V 5 bases short and J 8 bases short, with 21 bases between. Looked up from germline, CDR1 is SGHDN and CDR2 is FVKESK.